This TCR beta chain derives from a study of T-cell memory formation after mild COVID-19. This clonotype was seen only a few times. Trimming cost V 7 bases and J 0 bases, with 9 bases left between them. The length of the CDR3 is 13 residues. CDR1 and CDR2 from the germline V gene are SNHLY and FYNNEI. TCRdb redid the calling of the 5' RACE reads with MiXCR, one entry per CDR3 protein. The sample lists about 250,000 distinct CDR3 sequences; approximately 19% were seen once. This chain joins TRBV2 and TRBJ2-5, with D perhaps matching TRBD2 (6 bases). The receptor was isolated from a man aged 18 to 29 who had mild COVID-19 (a few samples of this study predate the infection). Cell type and time point are not known. The sample was PBMCs or a T cell subset sorted from them (not recorded which). The chain's CDR3 is CASMGLNQETQYF. As DNA, the CDR3 is TGTGCCAGCATGGGACTGAACCAAGAGACCCAGTACTTC. The full variable domain, with the rest looked up from reference TRBV2 and TRBJ2-5, is EPEVTQTPSHQVTQMGQEVILRCVPISNHLYFYWYRQILGQKVEFLVSFYNNEISEKSEIFDDQFSVERPDGSNFTLKIRSTKLEDSAMYFCASMGLNQETQYFGPGTRLLVL.